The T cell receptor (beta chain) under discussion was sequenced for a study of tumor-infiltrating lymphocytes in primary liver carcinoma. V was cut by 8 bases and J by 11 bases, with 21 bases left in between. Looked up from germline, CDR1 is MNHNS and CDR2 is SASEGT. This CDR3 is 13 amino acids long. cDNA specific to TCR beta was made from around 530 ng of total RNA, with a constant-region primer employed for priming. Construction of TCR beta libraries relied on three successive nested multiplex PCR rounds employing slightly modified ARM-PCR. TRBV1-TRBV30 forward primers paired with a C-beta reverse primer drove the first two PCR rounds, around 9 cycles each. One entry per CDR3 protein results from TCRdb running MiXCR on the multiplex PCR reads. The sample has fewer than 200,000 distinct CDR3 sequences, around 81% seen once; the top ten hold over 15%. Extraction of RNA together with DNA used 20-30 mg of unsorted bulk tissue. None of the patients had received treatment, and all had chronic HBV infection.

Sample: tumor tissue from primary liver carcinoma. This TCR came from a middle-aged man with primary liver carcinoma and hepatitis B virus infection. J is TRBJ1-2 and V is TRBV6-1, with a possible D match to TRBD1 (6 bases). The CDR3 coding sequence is TGTGCCAGCCGTACCTGGACAGAGAGTGGATACACCTTC. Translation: CASRTWTESGYTF.